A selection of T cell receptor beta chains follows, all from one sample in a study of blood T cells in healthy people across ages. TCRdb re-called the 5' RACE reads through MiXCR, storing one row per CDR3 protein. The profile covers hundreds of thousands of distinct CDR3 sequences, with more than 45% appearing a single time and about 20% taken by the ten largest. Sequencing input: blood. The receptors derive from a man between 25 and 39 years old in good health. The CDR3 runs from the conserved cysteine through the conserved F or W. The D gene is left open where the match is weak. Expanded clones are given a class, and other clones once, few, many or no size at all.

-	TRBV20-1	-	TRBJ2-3	CSANPQPMGMTDTQYF	TGCAGTGCTAATCCCCAACCTATGGGTATGACAGATACGCAGTATTTT
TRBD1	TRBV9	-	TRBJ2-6	CASSGQTGGPTGANVLTF	TGTGCCAGCAGCGGCCAGACAGGGGGCCCTACTGGGGCCAACGTCCTGACTTTC
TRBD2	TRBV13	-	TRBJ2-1	CASSKTSGRGEQFF	TGTGCCAGCAGCAAGACTAGCGGGAGAGGTGAGCAGTTCTTC
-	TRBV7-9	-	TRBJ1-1	CASSSELGIEAFF	TGTGCCAGCAGCTCGGAGCTGGGCATAGAAGCTTTCTTT
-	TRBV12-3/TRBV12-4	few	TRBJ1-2	CASSPGYLQGGYTF	TGTGCCAGCAGTCCGGGCTATCTACAGGGTGGCTACACCTTC
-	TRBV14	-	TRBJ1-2	CASSPTNVVPYGYTF	TGTGCCAGCAGCCCAACTAATGTGGTCCCCTATGGCTACACCTTC
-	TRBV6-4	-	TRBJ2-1	CASSVIASSYNEQFF	TGTGCCAGCAGTGTAATTGCGAGCTCCTACAATGAGCAGTTCTTC
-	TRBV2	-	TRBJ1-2	CASYHAFYGYTF	TGTGCCAGCTACCACGCCTTTTATGGCTACACCTTC
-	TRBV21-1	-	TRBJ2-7	CASSKASGDSYEQYF	TGTGCCAGCAGCAAAGCGAGTGGGGACTCCTACGAGCAGTACTTC
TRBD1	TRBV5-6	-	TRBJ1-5	CASSSKGGPTGQPQHF	TGTGCCAGCAGCTCCAAAGGGGGCCCCACGGGTCAGCCCCAGCATTTT
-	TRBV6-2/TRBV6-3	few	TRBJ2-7	CASTDSVTSYEQYF	TGTGCCAGCACCGATTCGGTGACCTCCTACGAGCAGTACTTC
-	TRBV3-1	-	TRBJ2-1	CASSQGGDSNEQFF	TGTGCCAGCAGCCAAGGCGGGGACAGTAATGAGCAGTTCTTC